Presented here are 9 T cell receptor beta chains from one specimen sequenced in a study of Tregs in tolerant kidney transplant recipients. Method: immunoSEQ multiplex PCR; TCRdb's copy keeps in-frame clones and lacks some. The sample yields approximately 15,000 clones, around 77% seen once. The specimen was Tregs from blood, collected before the transplant. The receptors come from a human donor who received a combined kidney and bone marrow transplant.

V and J are TRBV6-4 and TRBJ1-5; D possibly corresponds to TRBD1 (5 bases). Trimming pared 2 bases from V and 0 bases from J, leaving 17 bases between. The germline V gene has CDR1 MRHNA and CDR2 SNTAGT. This CDR3 comprises 18 residues. CDR3 DNA sequence: TGTGCCAGCAGTGACGAGTTGACAGATACGTATAGCAATCAGCCCCAGCATTTT. Translation: CASSDELTDTYSNQPQHF.

The chain carries TRBV19 and TRBJ1-2; the D gene is possibly TRBD1 (5 bases). Germline CDR1 and CDR2: LNHDA and SQIVND (reference sequence). V gave up 6 bases and J gave up 8 bases, with 19 bases separating them. The CDR3 runs 14 residues. CDR3 nucleotides: TGTGCCAGTAGCCCTTCTGGGACTAAGGGGGGCTACACCTTC. Protein: CASSPSGTKGGYTF.

The chain combines TRBV19 with TRBJ2-2, with TRBD1 identical over 7 bases. The V and J ends lost 5 bases and 0 bases, in that order; junction bases with no gene match: 15. Germline V CDR1 and CDR2: LNHDA, SQIVND (reference sequence). The CDR3 runs 19 residues. The CDR3 here is CASSLRGRGRPTNTGELFF. The CDR3 DNA is TGTGCCAGTAGTTTAAGGGGGCGCGGAAGACCTACGAACACCGGGGAGCTGTTTTTT.

V and J are TRBV5-1 and TRBJ1-6; D might be TRBD1 (5 bases). V lost 3 bases and J 9 bases, leaving 13 bases between the germline ends. Germline V gene data show CDR1 as SGHRS and CDR2 as YFSETQ. The CDR3 covers 14 residues. Here the CDR3 reads CASSSTGGTSPLHF. The CDR3 DNA follows: TGCGCCAGCAGCTCGACGGGGGGGACTTCACCCCTCCACTTT.

The V and J genes are TRBV18 and TRBJ2-1; TRBD1 matches at 9 bases. The CDR3 extends over 16 amino acids. The V gene's germline CDR1 is KGHSH and CDR2 LQKENI. V shed 2 bases and J 6 bases; nucleotides not matched to a gene: 8. The CDR3 here is CASSPGGQGFGNEQFF. CDR3 bases: TGTGCCAGCTCACCAGGGGGACAGGGTTTCGGCAATGAGCAGTTCTTC.

This clone was seen only once. The chain recombines TRBV12-5 with TRBJ2-1, with TRBD2 as a possible D gene (6 bases). V lost 6 bases and J 0 bases, leaving 12 bases between the germline ends. The CDR3 contains 15 residues. The germline gives CDR1 LGHNT, CDR2 FRNRAP. Here the CDR3 reads CASGTQGLSYNEQFF. CDR3 in DNA: TGTGCTAGTGGCACCCAGGGACTCTCCTACAATGAGCAGTTCTTC.

The chain recombines TRBV5-4 with TRBJ2-7; 10 bases align to TRBD1. The CDR3 is made up of 15 amino acids. V shed 4 bases, J shed 2 bases, and the junction held 6 bases outside the gene matches. Germline CDR1 SGHNT, CDR2 YYREEE (reference sequence). The CDR3 sequence: CASSRFGTGAYEQYF. Here the CDR3 DNA reads TGTGCCAGCAGCCGATTCGGGACAGGGGCCTACGAGCAGTACTTC. The entire variable domain, with the rest obtained from reference TRBV5-4 and TRBJ2-7, is as follows: ETGVTQSPTHLIKTRGQQVTLRCSSQSGHNTVSWYQQALGQGPQFIFQYYREEENGRGNFPPRFSGLQFPNYSSELNVNALELDDSALYLCASSRFGTGAYEQYFGPGTRLTVT.

The rearrangement joins TRBV27 to TRBJ1-2; 7 nucleotides align to TRBD1. CDR3 length: 14 amino acids. V shed 6 bases and J 0 bases; nucleotides not matched to a gene: 4. Per the germline V gene, CDR1 is MNHEY and CDR2 is SMNVEV (reference sequence). The CDR3 DNA reads TGTGCCAGCAGGAGACAGGGAGCTAACTATGGCTACACCTTC. It specifies CASRRQGANYGYTF.

This rearrangement joins TRBV5-1 to TRBJ1-1; D remains unclear. Germline CDR1 reads SGHRS; CDR2 reads YFSETQ. This CDR3 contains 13 residues. With 1 base removed from V and 0 bases from J, the gap between germline ends came to 4 bases. This chain's CDR3 is CASSLSLNTEAFF. CDR3 in DNA: TGCGCCAGCAGCTTGTCTCTGAACACTGAAGCTTTCTTT.